What follows are 15 T cell receptor beta chains derived from one specimen sequenced in a study of cytotoxic CD8 clonotypes in ibrutinib-treated CLL. Sequencing was performed with immunoSEQ multiplex PCR; in TCRdb, only in-frame clones are kept and a portion is missing. This sample has 90,000 to 95,000 clones, with 60% to 80% found just once. Material: PBMCs, obtained after 24 months of ibrutinib treatment. Receptors originate from a human donor with chronic lymphocytic leukemia.

V and J are TRBV18 and TRBJ2-7, with D possibly matching TRBD1 (6 bases). Trimming took off 1 base at V and 6 bases at J, with 13 bases between the two ends. The CDR3 extends over 14 amino acids. Per germline, CDR1 KGHSH and CDR2 LQKENI. CDR3 region: CASSPLETGSEQYF. The CDR3 coding sequence is TGTGCCAGCTCACCACTTGAAACAGGGTCCGAGCAGTACTTC.

The chain joins TRBV19 to TRBJ2-1; D remains ambiguous. Germline loops: CDR1 LNHDA, CDR2 SQIVND (reference sequence). This CDR3 is 14 amino acids long. V lost 6 bases and J 10 bases, leaving 19 bases between the germline ends. The CDR3 DNA reads as TGTGCCAGTAGCCCTTCTGGAAAGCTGGTGGAGCAGTTCTTC. Translating it yields CASSPSGKLVEQFF.

This chain joins TRBV29-1 and TRBJ2-1; tentative D call: TRBD1 (5 bases). Germline-derived CDR1 and CDR2 are SQVTM and ANQGSEA. CDR3 size: 12 residues. Trimming shortened V by 4 bases and J by 6 bases, and 10 bases separated the two germline ends. CDR3 amino acids: CSVVRQGNEQFF. CDR3 coding DNA: TGCAGCGTTGTGCGGCAGGGCAATGAGCAGTTCTTC.

The chain links TRBV2 to TRBJ1-1; tentatively, D is TRBD1 (6 bases). The CDR3 has 12 residues. Trimming shortened V by 6 bases and J by 7 bases, and 12 bases separated the two germline ends. Germline CDR1 is SNHLY and CDR2 is FYNNEI. Here the CDR3 DNA reads TGTGCCAGCAGGTCCACAGGGATTGAAGCTTTCTTT. Protein sequence: CASRSTGIEAFF.

V is TRBV5-1 and J is TRBJ2-7; perhaps TRBD2 as D (5 bases). V lost 4 bases and J lost 2, with 16 bases in between. Germline values: CDR1 SGHRS, CDR2 YFSETQ. This CDR3 spans 15 amino acids. CDR3 residues: CASSRGGSETYEQYF. CDR3 DNA: TGCGCCAGCAGCCGCGGTGGTAGCGAGACCTACGAGCAGTACTTC.

The chain has TRBV7-9 and TRBJ1-1, with 7 bases matching TRBD1. The germline gives CDR1 SEHNR, CDR2 FQNEAQ (reference sequence). With V trimmed by 5 bases and J by 3 bases, 9 bases remained unmatched. The length of the CDR3 is 15 residues. The CDR3, as DNA: TGTGCCAGCAGCACGGGACAGACAAGGGACACTGAAGCTTTCTTT. The encoded protein is CASSTGQTRDTEAFF.

CDR3 DNA: TGTGCCAGCAGCCCGGCGGGGCAGGGTGACAGTGAGACCCAGTACTTC. Translation: CASSPAGQGDSETQYF. This chain joins TRBV27 and TRBJ2-5; D possibly corresponds to TRBD2 (6 bases). The CDR3 is 16 amino acids. The germline CDR1 and CDR2 sequences are MNHEY and SMNVEV (reference sequence). The V and J ends lost 6 bases and 5 bases respectively, with 22 bases between them.

This clone has at least ten counts. The chain recombines TRBV5-1 with TRBJ1-3, with TRBD1 as a possible D gene (5 bases). Per germline, CDR1 SGHRS and CDR2 YFSETQ. This CDR3 has 15 amino acids. V lost 9 bases and J 2 bases, leaving 18 bases between the germline ends. Here the CDR3 DNA reads TGCGCCATCCTCCTTGGGGGTTCCCCTGGAAACACCATATATTTT. Translated: CAILLGGSPGNTIYF.

The chain carries TRBV9 and TRBJ2-5, with D perhaps TRBD2 (7 bases). This CDR3 has 13 amino acids. Germline CDR1 reads SGDLS; CDR2 reads YYNGEE. V was shortened by 3 bases and J by 4 bases, with 10 bases between the two germline ends. The CDR3 protein is CASSGGGSETQYF. In DNA form, the CDR3 reads TGTGCCAGCAGCGGGGGGGGCTCAGAGACCCAGTACTTC. The full variable domain, with the rest looked up from reference TRBV9 and TRBJ2-5, is DSGVTQTPKHLITATGQRVTLRCSPRSGDLSVYWYQQSLDQGLQFLIQYYNGEERAKGNILERFSAQQFPDLHSELNLSSLELGDSALYFCASSGGGSETQYFGPGTRLLVL.

Only a few counts were recorded for this clone. The V gene is TRBV2, the J gene TRBJ1-2; 8 bases line up with TRBD1. This CDR3 is built from 13 residues. J lost 2 bases, V lost 8 bases, and 4 bases had no gene match. Germline-derived CDR1 and CDR2 are SNHLY and FYNNEI. The CDR3 DNA is TGTGCCAGCGGGGGGACAGGCAACTATGGCTACACCTTC. It codes for CASGGTGNYGYTF.

This clone was found a few times. V usage is TRBV7-9 and J usage is TRBJ1-4; D possibly corresponds to TRBD1 (6 bases). The CDR3 loop spans 15 amino acids. Germline lookup yields CDR1 SEHNR and CDR2 FQNEAQ (reference sequence). Trimming took off 0 bases at V and 8 bases at J, with 13 bases between the two ends. The CDR3 bases are TGTGCCAGCAGCTTAGCGGTGACAGGAGGAGAAAAACTGTTTTTT. Amino acid sequence: CASSLAVTGGEKLFF.

V usage is TRBV4-2 and J usage is TRBJ1-1; perhaps TRBD1 as D (5 bases). V was cut by 0 bases and J by 5 bases, with 16 bases left in between. Germline V CDR1 and CDR2: LGHNA, YNFKEQ. This CDR3 is 16 amino acids long. CDR3 DNA: TGTGCCAGCAGCCAAGATGTGGACACTTTGATGACTGAAGCTTTCTTT. Translation: CASSQDVDTLMTEAFF.

The chain is built from TRBV7-2 and TRBJ1-2; 8 nucleotides align to TRBD1. Germline V gene lookup returns CDR1 SGHTA and CDR2 FQGNSA. The trim removed 1 base at V and 8 bases at J, leaving 18 bases unmatched. CDR3 length: 18 amino acids. Written as DNA, the CDR3 is TGTGCCAGCAGCTTAGGGTCTCCCCGGATTACAGGGGGAGCGGGCTACACCTTC. Translating it yields CASSLGSPRITGGAGYTF.

This chain links TRBV15 with TRBJ2-7; D gene uncertain. CDR3 length: 13 residues. CDR1 is LNHNV, CDR2 YYDKDF, per germline (reference sequence). Between the trimmed V and J ends, which lost 3 bases and 4 bases, there was a span of 10 bases. The CDR3 DNA follows: TGTGCCACCAGCAGTCGGGTAGATTACGAGCAGTACTTC. It is translated as CATSSRVDYEQYF.

The chain joins TRBV6-1 to TRBJ1-4, with D hard to call. The length of the CDR3 is 15 residues. Germline V gene lookup returns CDR1 MNHNS and CDR2 SASEGT. V lost 1 base and J 5 bases, leaving 11 bases between the germline ends. The CDR3 sequence: CASSEGGKVNEKLFF. CDR3 nucleotides: TGTGCCAGCAGTGAAGGAGGGAAAGTCAATGAAAAACTGTTTTTT.